This T cell receptor beta chain was identified in a study of human T cells and chemical hapten exposure. Study-level findings and limits: The number of TCRs over 1 in 1000 frequency stayed unchanged after DPC.

Specified time point: patch test 3, about 24 weeks after DPC sensitization. The treatment was: therapeutic diphenylcyclopropenone sensitization with weekly scalp DPC. Between the trimmed V and J ends, which lost 1 base and 2 bases, there was a span of 9 bases. CDR1 and CDR2 (germline): MNHEY, SMNVEV (reference sequence). The CDR3 extends over 14 amino acids. The sample holds a few counts of this clonotype. What it recognizes is unknown. Via MiXCR, TCRdb re-called the RACE reads, giving one row per CDR3 protein. The sample holds about 190,000 distinct CDR3 sequences, under 30% seen once. The specimen was whole blood, collected in connection with sensitization to the hapten diphenylcyclopropenone (DPC). The sequence derives from a woman aged 40 to 50 with alopecia areata. Some clones in this sample may be carry-over from other donors' samples. The chain links TRBV27 to TRBJ2-7; weak D call: TRBD1 (5 bases). CDR3 residues: CASSLYSGTYEQYF. CDR3 nucleotide sequence: TGTGCCAGCAGTTTATACTCAGGGACCTACGAGCAGTACTTC.